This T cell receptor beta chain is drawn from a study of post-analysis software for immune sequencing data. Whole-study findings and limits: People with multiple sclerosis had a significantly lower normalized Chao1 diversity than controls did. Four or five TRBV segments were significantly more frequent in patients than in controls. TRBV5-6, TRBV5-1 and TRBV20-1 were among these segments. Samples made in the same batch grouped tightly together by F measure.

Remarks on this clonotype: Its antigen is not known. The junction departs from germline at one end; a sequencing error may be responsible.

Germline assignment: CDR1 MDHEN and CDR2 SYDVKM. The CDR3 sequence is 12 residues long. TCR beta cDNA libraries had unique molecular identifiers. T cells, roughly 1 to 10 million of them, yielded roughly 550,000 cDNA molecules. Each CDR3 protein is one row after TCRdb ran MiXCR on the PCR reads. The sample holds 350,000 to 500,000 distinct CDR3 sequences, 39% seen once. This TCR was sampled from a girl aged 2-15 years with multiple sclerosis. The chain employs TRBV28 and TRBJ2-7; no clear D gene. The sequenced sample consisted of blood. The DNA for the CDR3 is TGTGTCAGCAGACTGAGCACCTACGAGCAGTACTTC. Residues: CVSRLSTYEQYF.